This TCR beta chain was recovered during a study of blood T cells in healthy people across ages. It was with a sample-barcoded 5' primer and a J-beta primer mix that a second PCR of roughly 6 to 11 cycles was run. TCRdb used MiXCR to reprocess the 5' RACE reads, holding one entry per CDR3 protein. The sample holds about 800,000 distinct CDR3 sequences, approximately 25% seen once. Broader study findings: Unknown CMV status may confound age-related changes in expanded clones.

Germline V gene data show CDR1 as DFQATT and CDR2 as SNEGSKA (reference sequence). This CDR3 has 14 residues. This clonotype showed up just a few times. Antigen unknown. The sample was also linked to a second study, of T cells of mothers and their children. As that report states: The study obtained over 9.5 million TCR beta CDR3 reads per mother and about 3 million per child.

Sequenced sample: blood. The receptor's source is a boy aged 5-17 years in good health. The rearrangement uses TRBV20-1 and TRBJ2-5; tentatively, D is TRBD1 or TRBD2 (5 bases each). The J call may be faulty, since TRBJ2-7 better matches the DNA end. CDR3: CSASSGLFSYEQYF. The CDR3 DNA reads as TGCAGTGCTAGTTCGGGGCTTTTCTCCTACGAGCAGTACTTC.